The 29 T cell receptor beta chains reported below all come from one sample, sequenced in a study of blood T cell repertoires in COVID-19. TCRdb's table, derived via immunoSEQ multiplex PCR, lists solely in-frame clones and lacks some. The table shows about 220,000 clones, with around 84% occurring only once. Sequencing was carried out using peripheral blood. These receptors all come from a woman aged 60 to 75 who had recovered from COVID-19.

This clone was observed a few times. The CDR3 region has the DNA TGTGCCAGCAGGGACCTGACAGGAACAACCACTGAAGCTTTCTTT. It translates to CASRDLTGTTTEAFF. This chain connects TRBV7-6 to TRBJ1-1; tentative D call: TRBD1 (6 bases). This CDR3 contains 15 residues. Germline CDR1 reads SGHVS; CDR2 reads FNYEAQ. Trimming took 6 bases from V and 4 from J, leaving 18 bases between them.

The V gene is TRBV5-1, the J gene TRBJ1-2; 9 nucleotides agree with TRBD1. Trimming at V came to 5 bases and at J to 6 bases, leaving 8 bases not matched to a gene. Germline CDR1 reads SGHRS; CDR2 reads YFSETQ. This CDR3 spans 14 amino acids. The CDR3 sequence: CASRDRDRADGYTF. Written as DNA, the CDR3 is TGCGCCAGCAGGGACCGGGACAGGGCGGATGGCTACACCTTC.

V is TRBV7-2 and J is TRBJ1-1; no definite D call. The CDR3 loop spans 13 amino acids. Germline V CDR1 and CDR2: SGHTA, FQGNSA. Trimming took off 3 bases at V and 0 bases at J, with 5 bases between the two ends. CDR3 sequence reads: CASSFSMNTEAFF. CDR3 in DNA: TGTGCCAGCAGCTTCAGTATGAACACTGAAGCTTTCTTT.

The chain has TRBV5-4 and TRBJ1-1, with no clear D. The CDR3 runs to 14 residues. The germline V gene has CDR1 SGHNT and CDR2 YYREEE (reference sequence). Trimming left V 1 base short and J 0 bases short, with 7 bases between. The CDR3 loop is CASSLTGLNTEAFF. The CDR3 DNA reads as TGTGCCAGCAGCTTGACGGGGTTGAACACTGAAGCTTTCTTT.

This clone is a singleton in its sample. V and J are TRBV2 and TRBJ1-3; D is ambiguous. This CDR3 region has 14 residues. Germline V gene data show CDR1 as SNHLY and CDR2 as FYNNEI. Trimming cost V 6 bases and J 0 bases, with 9 bases left between them. The CDR3 loop reads CASSREVSGNTIYF. The CDR3 DNA reads as TGTGCCAGCAGCCGGGAGGTCTCTGGAAACACCATATATTTT.

This clone has only one observation. The chain has TRBV7-2 and TRBJ2-3; D is ambiguous. Trimming removed 4 bases from V and 2 bases from J, with 10 bases in between. The CDR3 has 14 amino acids. The V gene's germline CDR1 is SGHTA and CDR2 FQGNSA. The CDR3 sequence: CASSSVTYTDTQYF. CDR3 nucleotide sequence: TGTGCCAGCAGCTCCGTCACTTACACAGATACGCAGTATTTT. The full variable domain, its missing parts supplied by reference TRBV7-2 and TRBJ2-3, is GAGVSQSPSNKVTEKGKDVELRCDPISGHTALYWYRQSLGQGLEFLIYFQGNSAPDKSGLPSDRFSAERTGGSVSTLTIQRTQQEDSAVYLCASSSVTYTDTQYFGPGTRLTVL.

The chain employs TRBV30 and TRBJ1-6; possible D gene TRBD1, 5 bases. Trimming removed 4 bases at V and 8 bases at J, with 15 bases between. This CDR3 has 14 residues. From germline, CDR1 is GTSNPN and CDR2 SVGIG (reference sequence). In DNA form, the CDR3 reads TGTGCCTGGACCCTCCACGGGGGGGATTCACCCCTCCACTTT. Protein product: CAWTLHGGDSPLHF.

The rearrangement uses TRBV6-5 and TRBJ2-7, with D tentatively TRBD1 (5 bases). Trimming stripped 5 bases from V and 0 bases from J, with 14 bases between. The CDR3 covers 15 residues. The germline V gene has CDR1 MNHEY and CDR2 SVGAGI. The CDR3 bases are TGTGCCAGCAGTCCCGTAAGACAGTCCTCCTACGAGCAGTACTTC. This translates into CASSPVRQSSYEQYF.

This chain uses TRBV18 with TRBJ1-1; D possibly corresponds to TRBD1 (5 bases). CDR1 is KGHSH and CDR2 is LQKENI in the germline V gene. The CDR3 has 14 residues. The V end was cut by 2 bases, the J end by 4 bases, with 11 bases between. The CDR3 region is CASSPGGSGTEAFF. DNA of the CDR3: TGTGCCAGCTCACCAGGGGGGAGCGGCACTGAAGCTTTCTTT.

A few counts support this clone. V usage is TRBV4-1 and J usage is TRBJ1-3; 7 bases fit TRBD1. Germline loops: CDR1 MGHRA, CDR2 YSYEKL. V trimming: 2 bases; J trimming: 2 bases; junction bases outside the gene matches: 0. The CDR3 consists of 14 residues. This CDR3 reads CASSQTGAGNTIYF. The DNA for the CDR3 is TGCGCCAGCAGCCAAACAGGGGCTGGAAACACCATATATTTT.

This chain links TRBV12-3 or TRBV12-4 with TRBJ1-2; possible D gene TRBD1, 5 bases. The CDR3 has 12 residues. The CDR3 reads CASGAGFYGYTF. CDR3 sequence (DNA): TGTGCGAGCGGGGCAGGATTTTATGGCTACACCTTC.

DNA of the CDR3: TGCGCCAGCAGCTTTACCGGGACAGGGGGTGGCGGCTACACCTTC. It translates to CASSFTGTGGGGYTF. V is TRBV5-1 and J is TRBJ1-2, with 11 bases aligning to TRBD1. V lost 2 bases, J lost 8 bases, and 8 bases stayed unmatched. Germline assignment: CDR1 SGHRS and CDR2 YFSETQ. The CDR3 covers 15 residues.

The rearrangement links TRBV7-2 to TRBJ2-7; TRBD1 agrees at 9 bases. Germline loops: CDR1 SGHTA, CDR2 FQGNSA. V lost 5 bases and J lost 2; bases outside the gene matches: 4. The CDR3 runs to 14 residues. The chain's CDR3 is CASSPGQGPYEQYF. The CDR3 DNA follows: TGTGCCAGCAGCCCCGGACAGGGGCCCTACGAGCAGTACTTC.

The CDR3 DNA follows: TGTGCCAGCAGTCAGGGGGAGTATACTGAAGCTTTCTTT. Its protein is CASSQGEYTEAFF. The rearrangement links TRBV12-3 or TRBV12-4 to TRBJ1-1; TRBD1 agrees at 7 bases. Germline trimming cut 5 bases from V and 5 bases from J; bases unmatched to any gene: 5. The CDR3 has 13 residues.

The rearrangement joins TRBV18 to TRBJ1-4, with D uncertain. The V gene lost 6 bases and the J gene lost 8 bases, with 16 bases spanning the gap. The CDR3 is 14 residues long. Germline loops: CDR1 KGHSH, CDR2 LQKENI. CDR3 bases: TGTGCCAGCTCGGCCGACGGAGAGCGCGAAAAACTGTTTTTT. This gives the protein CASSADGEREKLFF.

The rearrangement links TRBV5-1 to TRBJ2-1; 9 positions agree with TRBD1. Looked up from germline, CDR1 is SGHRS and CDR2 is YFSETQ. The CDR3 length is 12 residues. Trimming took 7 bases from V and 8 from J; bases not matched to a gene: 4. The CDR3 loop is CASHRGPDEQFF. CDR3 in DNA: TGCGCCAGCCACAGGGGGCCGGATGAGCAGTTCTTC. Combining the CDR3 with reference TRBV5-1 and TRBJ2-1 gives the whole variable domain KAGVTQTPRYLIKTRGQQVTLSCSPISGHRSVSWYQQTPGQGLQFLFEYFSETQRNKGNFPGRFSGRQFSNSRSEMNVSTLELGDSALYLCASHRGPDEQFFGPGTRLTVL.

This clone was counted between two and nine times. The rearrangement uses TRBV7-9 and TRBJ2-3, with 10 bases that match TRBD2. The CDR3 has 15 residues. From germline, CDR1 is SEHNR and CDR2 FQNEAQ (reference sequence). With V trimmed by 5 bases and J by 0 bases, 2 bases remained unmatched. DNA for the CDR3: TGTGCCAGCAGCGGAGCGGGGGGGAGCACAGATACGCAGTATTTT. It encodes CASSGAGGSTDTQYF.

The chain is built from TRBV3-1 (or the pseudogene TRBV3-2) and TRBJ2-7; TRBD2 matches 9 bases. V was pared by 4 bases and J by 2 bases, with 6 bases of the junction left unmatched. The V gene's germline CDR1 is LGHDT and CDR2 YNNKEL (reference sequence). The CDR3 consists of 15 residues. The CDR3 sequence: CASSLNSGGPYEQYF. The CDR3, as DNA: TGTGCCAGCAGCCTTAATAGCGGGGGCCCCTACGAGCAGTACTTC.

The rearrangement joins TRBV10-3 to TRBJ1-2, with 9 bases lining up with TRBD1. V was clipped by 8 bases and J by 6 bases; unmatched bases: 7. Germline V CDR1 and CDR2: ENHRY, SYGVKD. There are 13 residues in the CDR3. The chain's CDR3 is CAIGTDRGNGYTF. The CDR3 DNA is TGTGCCATCGGCACGGACAGGGGAAATGGCTACACCTTC.

The count of this clone is one. The chain links TRBV7-9 to TRBJ2-3, with 15 positions matching TRBD2. CDR1 is SEHNR and CDR2 is FQNEAQ in the germline V gene (reference sequence). This CDR3 region has 18 residues. J gave up 4 bases and V 3 bases, and 8 bases lay outside the gene matches. The CDR3 region is CASSFYGTSGGRADTQYF. The DNA for the CDR3 is TGTGCCAGCAGCTTTTATGGGACTAGCGGGGGGCGGGCAGATACGCAGTATTTT.

The chain links TRBV12-2 to TRBJ2-3; the table names TRBD2, a call not compared with the DNA. TRBV12-2 constitutes a pseudogene. CDR3 size: 19 residues. In DNA, the CDR3 is TGTGCAAGTCGCGACCCCTTTGGCGGGGGGCTTAAAATCACAGATACGCAGTATTTT. Its translation: CASRDPFGGGLKITDTQYF.

This chain uses TRBV18 with TRBJ1-1; the D is unclear. CDR3 length equals 13 residues. Germline CDR1 KGHSH, CDR2 LQKENI. The V and J ends lost 3 bases and 0 bases respectively, with 5 bases between them. The CDR3 loop is CASSPAMNTEAFF. CDR3 nucleotide sequence: TGTGCCAGCTCACCCGCGATGAACACTGAAGCTTTCTTT.

V gene TRBV19 combines with J gene TRBJ1-2; D is undetermined. Trimming removed 2 bases from V and 4 bases from J, with 14 bases in between. Germline CDR1 is LNHDA and CDR2 is SQIVND (reference sequence). The CDR3 consists of 15 residues. The chain's CDR3 is CASSISRGTTYGYTF. The CDR3 DNA reads TGTGCCAGTAGTATATCCCGGGGAACAACCTATGGCTACACCTTC.

The rearrangement links TRBV6-5 to TRBJ1-1; 8 positions match TRBD1. This CDR3 is 15 amino acids long. Germline CDR1 MNHEY, CDR2 SVGAGI. The V and J ends lost 5 bases and 0 bases, in that order; junction bases with no gene match: 5. The CDR3 region is CASSLRQGLNTEAFF. CDR3 DNA: TGTGCCAGCAGTCTTCGACAGGGGTTGAACACTGAAGCTTTCTTT.

This chain uses TRBV4-3 with TRBJ2-3; 7 bases line up with TRBD2. Germline V gene lookup returns CDR1 LGHNA and CDR2 YSLEER. The CDR3 consists of 16 residues. V dropped 0 bases and J dropped 6; count of bases not matched to a gene: 9. The CDR3 protein is CASSQEGRGYEDTQYF. For the CDR3, the DNA is TGCGCCAGCAGCCAAGAAGGGAGGGGCTACGAGGATACGCAGTATTTT.

The rearrangement joins TRBV5-5 to TRBJ1-2, with 7 bases matching TRBD1. This CDR3 has 13 amino acids. Germline V gives CDR1 SGHKS, CDR2 YYEKEE (reference sequence). V was pared by 7 bases and J by 4 bases, with 7 bases of the junction left unmatched. CDR3 loop: CASSRGLIYGYTF. The CDR3 DNA is TGTGCCAGCTCTAGGGGGCTTATCTATGGCTACACCTTC.

The CDR3 region has the DNA TGCAGCTCGAGGGAGGCGATCGCAGAGACCCAGTACTTC. This translates into CSSREAIAETQYF. The chain carries TRBV29-1 and TRBJ2-5, with D possibly matching TRBD2 (6 bases). Trimming cost V 8 bases and J 4 bases, with 17 bases left between them. There are 13 residues in the CDR3. Germline V gene data show CDR1 as SQVTM and CDR2 as ANQGSEA.

This chain joins TRBV11-1 and TRBJ2-7; D is perhaps TRBD1 (5 bases). CDR1 is SGHAT, CDR2 FQDESV, per germline (reference sequence). V gave up 5 bases and J gave up 3 bases, with 17 bases separating them. The CDR3 extends over 15 amino acids. The CDR3 loop reads CASSTRTPAGYEQYF. CDR3 coding DNA: TGTGCCAGCAGCACAAGGACACCGGCCGGCTACGAGCAGTACTTC.

V is TRBV4-1 and J is TRBJ1-1; D uncertain. The length of the CDR3 is 15 residues. Germline loops: CDR1 MGHRA, CDR2 YSYEKL. Trimming removed 0 bases from V and 0 bases from J, with 8 bases in between. The chain's CDR3 is CASSQEGALNTEAFF. The CDR3 DNA reads as TGCGCCAGCAGCCAAGAAGGAGCTTTGAACACTGAAGCTTTCTTT.